This TCR beta chain was captured in a study of blood T cell repertoires in COVID-19. In the study overall: PBMCs, B-cell-depleted T cells, or T cells provided the cDNA or gDNA that made up the material.

The V and J ends lost 4 bases and 0 bases respectively, with 11 bases between them. CDR3 length equals 15 residues. In germline, CDR1 is SGHNT, CDR2 YYREEE (reference sequence). This clone has just one count. Produced via immunoSEQ multiplex PCR; TCRdb's table is partial and in-frame only. The profile shows some 68,000 clones, roughly 90% of them singletons. This receptor was obtained from a middle-aged man with COVID-19, enrolled during active disease. This sequence joins TRBV5-4 and TRBJ2-1; D is perhaps TRBD2 (5 bases). Sequences were obtained from peripheral blood. This CDR3 is CASSQDWGSYNEQFF. The CDR3 DNA follows: TGTGCCAGCAGCCAGGACTGGGGCTCCTACAATGAGCAGTTCTTC.